Listed below are T cell receptor beta chains from one sample, sequenced in a study of CD8 T cells in Susac syndrome. TCRdb ran MiXCR on the immunoSEQ multiplex PCR reads and lists one entry per CDR3 protein. The data hold 200,000 to 250,000 distinct CDR3 sequences, with approximately 94% observed a single time. The source material was CD4+ T cells from PBMCs. The receptors come from a human donor with Susac syndrome. Both conserved end residues are part of each CDR3.

TRBJ1-2,TRBV9,CASSGTSGQIGGYTF
TRBJ2-4,TRBV12-3/TRBV12-4,CASSLTAGGKNIQYF
TRBJ2-7,TRBV4-2,CASSQDFRTAYEQYF
TRBJ2-5,TRBV27,CASSFRNRMETQYF
TRBJ2-2,TRBV30,CAWSPGGELFF
TRBJ1-2,TRBV20-1,CSAIRPVGLYGYTF
TRBJ2-3,TRBV6-5,CASSYMRADTQYF
TRBJ2-5,TRBV29-1,CSVEYSGRTQYF
TRBJ1-2,TRBV28,CASRGGDRGNGYTF
TRBJ2-1,TRBV7-2,CASSRDRGTYNEQFF
TRBJ1-2,TRBV5-1,CASSPAVTNYGYTF
TRBJ2-1,TRBV24-1,CATSDDTGTGIYNEQFF
TRBJ1-2,TRBV6-1,CASRPRTEGLLGYGYTF
TRBJ1-2,TRBV25-1,CASSESRQYYGYTF
TRBJ1-1,TRBV10-3,CATGQGSATEAFF
TRBJ2-5,TRBV11-3,CASSLAGAKQETQYF
TRBJ1-2,TRBV4-2,CASSQEMWRGVDGYTF
TRBJ2-7,TRBV6-5,CASRRDSIIYEQYF
TRBJ1-2,TRBV29-1,CSVVGQVYGYTF
TRBJ1-4,TRBV30,CAWSGTGGVLYEKLFF
TRBJ1-1,TRBV5-1,CASSFITGLNTEAFF
TRBJ2-1,TRBV30,CAWDDPGTGLAKGNEQFF
TRBJ2-1,TRBV5-4,CASSGGGQVDNEQFF
TRBJ2-5,TRBV5-4,CASSSPRQGWGQETQYF
TRBJ1-1,TRBV5-6,CATGRLNTEAFF
TRBJ1-2,TRBV28,CASSNNPTGLVDYGYTF
TRBJ2-7,TRBV12-3/TRBV12-4,CASSHPGPYEQYF
TRBJ1-5,TRBV29-1,CSVSGSEGGNQPQHF
TRBJ1-1,TRBV10-3,CAIRLGTRNTEAFF
TRBJ1-2,TRBV4-3,CASSQDPRAYGYTF
TRBJ1-1,TRBV7-2,CASSFTRTDGPAFF
TRBJ1-5,TRBV5-6,CASSLGQGTQPQHF
TRBJ1-1,TRBV5-1,CASSFSGVNTEAFF
TRBJ2-5,TRBV5-1,CASSSELEETQYF
TRBJ2-3,TRBV30,CAWSVGGSSSTDTQYF
TRBJ2-1,TRBV19,CASSIGLAGGRNEQFF
TRBJ2-1,TRBV10-3,CAIYPGGTNEQFF
TRBJ1-2,TRBV7-2,CASTPTVNYGYTF
TRBJ2-1,TRBV20-1,CSARGRSSYNEQFF
TRBJ1-2,TRBV19,CASSRGPSGGYTF
TRBJ2-2,TRBV5-4,CASSPSPPAGGGELFF
TRBJ1-2,TRBV20-1,CSAQPYTTGYTF
TRBJ2-7,TRBV9,CASSTLGTASSYEQYF
TRBJ2-7,TRBV7-2,CASSPGVAVSYEQYF
TRBJ2-2,TRBV30,CAWRAGRRDGELFF